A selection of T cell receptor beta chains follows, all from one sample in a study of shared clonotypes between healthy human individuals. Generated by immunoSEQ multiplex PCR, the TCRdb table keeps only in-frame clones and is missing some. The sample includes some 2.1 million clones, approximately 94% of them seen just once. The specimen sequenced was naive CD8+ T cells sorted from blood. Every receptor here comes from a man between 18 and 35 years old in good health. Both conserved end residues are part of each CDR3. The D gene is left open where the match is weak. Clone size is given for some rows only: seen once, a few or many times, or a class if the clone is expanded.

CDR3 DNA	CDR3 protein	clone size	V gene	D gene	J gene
TGTGCCAGCAGTTTTTCGGGCCCCAGCGAGAGGTTCTATGGCTACACCTTC	CASSFSGPSERFYGYTF	NA	TRBV28	NA	TRBJ1-2
TGTGCCAGCAGTTTTCCGGGAAGCTCCTACGAGCAGTACTTC	CASSFPGSSYEQYF	NA	TRBV28	NA	TRBJ2-7
TGTGCCAGCAGCTCAGGGGACCAATGGTATGAGCAGTTCTTC	CASSSGDQWYEQFF	NA	TRBV5-4	NA	TRBJ2-1
TGCAGCGGAGTAAACAGGGGGATAACTGAAGCTTTCTTT	CSGVNRGITEAFF	NA	TRBV29-1	TRBD1	TRBJ1-1
TGTGCCAGCAGTTACTCGATCTACGAGCAGTACTTC	CASSYSIYEQYF	NA	TRBV6-6	NA	TRBJ2-7
TGTGCCAGCAGTTTCGCAGGGGGGAACTATGGCTACACCTTC	CASSFAGGNYGYTF	NA	TRBV27	TRBD1	TRBJ1-2
TGCGCCAGCAGTGACGGGGCATCGAGCTCCTACGAGCAGTACTTC	CASSDGASSSYEQYF	NA	TRBV10-1	NA	TRBJ2-7
TGCGCCAGCAGCCGGACAGGGAGCTCCTACGAGCAGTACTTC	CASSRTGSSYEQYF	NA	TRBV10-1	TRBD1	TRBJ2-7
TGTGCCAGCAGCGTCTCCCCCGAACCGGGACAGGGGGCTGGGGAGCAGTACTTC	CASSVSPEPGQGAGEQYF	NA	TRBV9	TRBD1	TRBJ2-7
TGTGCCAGCAGTTTATCGGACAGTTCCGGGGAGCTGTTTTTT	CASSLSDSSGELFF	NA	TRBV27	NA	TRBJ2-2
TGTGCCAGCAGCTTAAAGGCCGGGACAGGGGGAACCTACGAGCAGTACTTC	CASSLKAGTGGTYEQYF	once	TRBV7-3	TRBD1	TRBJ2-7
TGTGCCAGCACGTTACAAGAAGGTGGCTACACCTTC	CASTLQEGGYTF	NA	TRBV2	NA	TRBJ1-2
TGTGCCAGCAGTTTAGAGGCAGGGTATAATGAGCAGTTCTTC	CASSLEAGYNEQFF	NA	TRBV27	NA	TRBJ2-1
TGTGCCAGCAGCTTACCTTGGCGGGCGCTGAACAATGAGCAGTTCTTC	CASSLPWRALNNEQFF	NA	TRBV5-6	NA	TRBJ2-1
TGTGCCAGCAGTGAATTGGCAATGGCAACTAATGAAAAACTGTTTTTT	CASSELAMATNEKLFF	NA	TRBV25-1	NA	TRBJ1-4
TGTGCCAGCAGTTTAGGGGAGCCTAATTTCTACGAGCAGTACTTC	CASSLGEPNFYEQYF	NA	TRBV27	NA	TRBJ2-7
TGTGCCAGCAGCTTGACAGGTCTGCAAGAGACCCAGTACTTC	CASSLTGLQETQYF	NA	TRBV11-2	NA	TRBJ2-5
TGTGCCAGCAGCCAATGGGACGGCTACGAGCAGTACTTC	CASSQWDGYEQYF	NA	TRBV7-6	NA	TRBJ2-7
TGTGCCATCAGTGGCTCAGGTACCTACGAGCAGTACTTC	CAISGSGTYEQYF	once	TRBV10-3	NA	TRBJ2-7
TGTGCCAGCAGCTTAGTTGCGAGGGGGCTAGAGACCCAGTACTTC	CASSLVARGLETQYF	NA	TRBV7-9	TRBD1	TRBJ2-5
TGTGCCATCAGTGAGTCGATCGGGGTTAGCAATCAGCCCCAGCATTTT	CAISESIGVSNQPQHF	few	TRBV10-3	NA	TRBJ1-5
TGTGCCACGGACAGGGGGCAAGGCTATGGCTACACCTTC	CATDRGQGYGYTF	NA	TRBV13	TRBD1	TRBJ1-2
TGCGCCAGCAGCCAGGATCGCTACTTTGGGGGCCATGGCTACGAGCAGTACTTC	CASSQDRYFGGHGYEQYF	NA	TRBV4-3	NA	TRBJ2-7
TGTGCCAGCAGCTTAGAGAGGGTGGATCAGCCCCAGCATTTT	CASSLERVDQPQHF	NA	TRBV7-9	NA	TRBJ1-5
TGTGCCAGCAGTGAATATAGGGGGCCTAGCACAGATACGCAGTATTTT	CASSEYRGPSTDTQYF	NA	TRBV6-1	TRBD1	TRBJ2-3
TGCGCCAGCAGCCACCCCGGGGGGGGCGGCATATACGGGGAGCTGTTTTTT	CASSHPGGGGIYGELFF	NA	TRBV4-1	TRBD2	TRBJ2-2
TGTGCCAGCAGCTTAAGATCCATGGATCTGGGGGCGCAGAACACTGAAGCTTTCTTT	CASSLRSMDLGAQNTEAFF	NA	TRBV7-8	NA	TRBJ1-1
TGTGCCAGCAGCTTTAGAACAGGGGGGTACACTGAAGCTTTCTTT	CASSFRTGGYTEAFF	NA	TRBV5-4	TRBD1	TRBJ1-1
TGTGCCAGCAGACGCAGGGAGACCGGCTATGGCTACACCTTC	CASRRRETGYGYTF	NA	TRBV28	NA	TRBJ1-2
TGTGCCAGCACCCTACTAATGGGGGGCGGAGCCTACGAGCAGTACTTC	CASTLLMGGGAYEQYF	NA	TRBV13	NA	TRBJ2-7
TGTGCCAGTACTCTTCAGGGGACAGCGGATGGCTACACCTTC	CASTLQGTADGYTF	NA	TRBV19	TRBD1	TRBJ1-2
TGTGCCAGCAGGATAGGCGGGGGGGCCCTAATGAATGAGCAGTTCTTC	CASRIGGGALMNEQFF	NA	TRBV27	TRBD2	TRBJ2-1
TGTGCCAGCAGCCAGGAGGACAGAGCCTATGGCTACACCTTC	CASSQEDRAYGYTF	NA	TRBV14	NA	TRBJ1-2
TGTGCCAGTAGTCCCGGGGTCGGGGGCTCCGAGCAGTACTTC	CASSPGVGGSEQYF	NA	TRBV19	NA	TRBJ2-7
TGTGCCAGCAGTGAGGGAGGAGGGTACTCCTATAATTCACCCCTCCACTTT	CASSEGGGYSYNSPLHF	NA	TRBV2	NA	TRBJ1-6
TGTGCCAGCAGTTCGAGGGGTGAGACCCAGTACTTC	CASSSRGETQYF	NA	TRBV6-5	NA	TRBJ2-5
TGTGCCAGTAGTATCCGGGACTGGGAAGCCGAGCAGTACTTC	CASSIRDWEAEQYF	NA	TRBV19	NA	TRBJ2-7
TGTGCCAGCAGTTTAGGGGATGGCTACACCTTC	CASSLGDGYTF	NA	TRBV28	NA	TRBJ1-2
TGTGCCAGCAGCTTAAATCTAGCGGGTGGCCAAGAGACCCAGTACTTC	CASSLNLAGGQETQYF	NA	TRBV13	TRBD2	TRBJ2-5
TGCGCCAGCAGCCAAGACCGGGACTCCTACGAGCAGTACTTC	CASSQDRDSYEQYF	once	TRBV4-1	NA	TRBJ2-7
TGTGCCAGCAGCGTAGAGGTTCCGGGGTATTCGATCTATGGCTACACCTTC	CASSVEVPGYSIYGYTF	once	TRBV9	NA	TRBJ1-2
TGTGCCAGCAGTTTAACAGGGGAGGGTCTTGGAAACACCATATATTTT	CASSLTGEGLGNTIYF	NA	TRBV27	TRBD1	TRBJ1-3
TGTGCCTGGAGGGGGACAGGGGCCTCTCTTAGGGGGGCCAACGTCCTGACTTTC	CAWRGTGASLRGANVLTF	NA	TRBV30	TRBD1	TRBJ2-6
TGTGCCTGGAACCGGGGACAGGGGGTATGGACTGAAGCTTTCTTT	CAWNRGQGVWTEAFF	NA	TRBV30	TRBD1	TRBJ1-1